Shown below are 29 T cell receptor beta chains from a single sample sequenced in a study of T cell responses to AZD1222 COVID-19 vaccine. Repertoires were generated with immunoSEQ multiplex PCR, while TCRdb's copy carries only in-frame clones and drops some. The table lists roughly 140,000 clones, 85% to 95% of them singletons. The sample here was peripheral blood, taken on day 0 of AZD1222 vaccination. Source of these receptors: an adult in good health.

This chain connects TRBV7-2 to TRBJ2-7; D remains unclear. With 3 bases removed from V and 0 bases from J, the gap between germline ends came to 9 bases. The germline gives CDR1 SGHTA, CDR2 FQGNSA. The CDR3 length is 14 residues. The CDR3 loop reads CASSFRVSSYEQYF. The CDR3, as DNA: TGTGCCAGCAGCTTTAGAGTTAGCTCCTACGAGCAGTACTTC.

This clone is a singleton in its sample. The CDR3 nucleotides read TGTGCTAGTGCCGACAGGTCTAATGAAAAACTGTTTTTT. Its protein is CASADRSNEKLFF. The rearrangement joins TRBV12-5 to TRBJ1-4; a weak D match, TRBD1 (6 bases). The germline CDR1 and CDR2 sequences are LGHNT and FRNRAP. The V and J ends lost 7 bases and 3 bases respectively, with 9 bases between them. CDR3 length: 13 residues.

The chain uses TRBV6-5 and TRBJ2-7; D remains unclear. Germline CDR1 MNHEY, CDR2 SVGAGI. This CDR3 comprises 14 residues. V dropped 6 bases and J dropped 6 bases, with 18 bases sitting between them. DNA of the CDR3: TGTGCCAGCAGCCCGGAGCCTTTCTTTGGCGAGCAGTACTTC. This translates into CASSPEPFFGEQYF.

The chain recombines TRBV10-1 with TRBJ2-1, with a possible D match to TRBD1 (5 bases). There are 12 residues in the CDR3. V lost 7 bases, J lost 3 bases, and 7 bases lay in between. Germline loops: CDR1 WNHNN, CDR2 SYGVQD (reference sequence). CDR3 sequence: CASMTDYNEQFF. The CDR3 DNA is TGCGCCAGCATGACAGACTACAATGAGCAGTTCTTC.

This clone has only one observation. The chain couples TRBV5-1 to TRBJ1-2; no clear D. Trimming took 0 bases from V and 0 from J, leaving 6 bases between them. CDR3 length: 14 amino acids. Germline CDR1 reads SGHRS; CDR2 reads YFSETQ. The CDR3 bases are TGCGCCAGCAGCTTGGACCGAACTAACTATGGCTACACCTTC. Protein product: CASSLDRTNYGYTF.

V gene TRBV9 combines with J gene TRBJ1-2; D gene unclear. The CDR3 totals 14 residues. Germline assignment: CDR1 SGDLS and CDR2 YYNGEE. V was clipped by 5 bases and J by 5 bases, with 16 bases between them. The CDR3 loop is CASSYKTESYGYTF. The DNA for the CDR3 is TGTGCCAGCAGTTACAAAACAGAATCTTATGGCTACACCTTC.

The CDR3 DNA reads TGTGCCAGCAGTCCCGGGACAGGAAACAATCAGCCCCAGCATTTT. Translated, it gives CASSPGTGNNQPQHF. The chain recombines TRBV6-5 with TRBJ1-5, with 8 bases aligning to TRBD1. V lost 5 bases to trimming and J lost 3 bases; unmatched junction nucleotides: 6. Germline V gene data show CDR1 as MNHEY and CDR2 as SVGAGI. The CDR3 contains 15 residues.

The chain recombines TRBV6-5 with TRBJ1-1; D remains unclear. This CDR3 is 16 amino acids long. Looked up from germline, CDR1 is MNHEY and CDR2 is SVGAGI. V gave up 4 bases and J gave up 1 base, with 16 bases separating them. CDR3 amino acids: CASSFTEPHGNTEAFF. CDR3 DNA sequence: TGTGCCAGCAGTTTCACCGAGCCGCACGGGAACACTGAAGCTTTCTTT.

The chain employs TRBV10-3 and TRBJ1-5, with a possible D match to TRBD1 (6 bases). Germline V gives CDR1 ENHRY, CDR2 SYGVKD. The germline V and J ends were trimmed by 8 bases and 3 bases, with 8 bases remaining between them. This CDR3 has 12 residues. CDR3 sequence: CAIGGLNQPQHF. The DNA of the CDR3 is TGTGCCATCGGGGGGCTCAATCAGCCCCAGCATTTT.

The chain carries TRBV19 and TRBJ1-1; the D is unclear. The germline CDR1 and CDR2 sequences are LNHDA and SQIVND (reference sequence). The ends were cut back, 2 bases at V and 2 bases at J, with 6 bases in the middle. The CDR3 sequence is 13 residues long. The CDR3 nucleotides read TGTGCCAGTAGTATACTGGGAAACACTGAAGCTTTCTTT. It yields the protein CASSILGNTEAFF.

This clone showed up just once. The CDR3 here is CASSQETQGFSDSGELFF. The CDR3 nucleotides are TGCGCCAGCAGCCAAGAAACTCAGGGTTTTAGCGATTCTGGGGAGCTGTTTTTT. V and J are TRBV4-1 and TRBJ2-2; D is perhaps TRBD1 or TRBD2 (5 bases each). V lost 0 bases and J lost 8, with 22 bases in between. Germline assignment: CDR1 MGHRA and CDR2 YSYEKL. The CDR3 is 18 residues long.

The V and J genes are TRBV4-2 and TRBJ1-5, with 7 positions matching TRBD1. The CDR3 spans 16 residues. CDR1 is LGHNA, CDR2 YNFKEQ, per germline. Losses at the gene ends were 0 bases for V and 7 bases for J; bases not matched to a gene: 9. The CDR3 protein is CASSQDLRGRRQPQHF. CDR3 DNA sequence: TGTGCCAGCAGCCAAGATCTGAGGGGGCGCCGACAGCCCCAGCATTTT.

The sample holds one count of this clone. The gene calls are TRBV9 and TRBJ1-3, with TRBD1 matching 7 bases. This CDR3 is 16 amino acids long. The V gene end was trimmed by 5 bases and the J gene end by 3 bases; junction bases not matched to a gene: 11. The V gene's germline CDR1 is SGDLS and CDR2 YYNGEE. The CDR3 DNA sequence: TGTGCCAGCAGACCGGACTTGACAGGGTTTGGAAACACCATATATTTT. It yields the protein CASRPDLTGFGNTIYF.

The genes are TRBV9 and TRBJ2-1; TRBD2 matches 9 bases. The CDR3 is 16 amino acids. V lost 0 bases and J lost 10; bases outside the gene matches: 11. The germline V gene encodes CDR1 SGDLS and CDR2 YYNGEE. The CDR3 here is CASSVGGSGSLWEQFF. CDR3 in DNA: TGTGCCAGCAGCGTAGGGGGTAGCGGGAGCTTATGGGAGCAGTTCTTC.

The chain is built from TRBV12-3 or TRBV12-4 and TRBJ2-2; D not certain. The CDR3 length is 13 residues. V lost 3 bases and J lost 3, with 5 bases in between. CDR3 loop: CASSFGDTGELFF. The CDR3 DNA reads as TGTGCCAGCAGTTTCGGAGACACCGGGGAGCTGTTTTTT.

The rearrangement uses TRBV19 and TRBJ2-2, with 7 bases matching TRBD2. The germline V gene encodes CDR1 LNHDA and CDR2 SQIVND (reference sequence). Trimming at V came to 1 base and at J to 6 bases, leaving 5 bases not matched to a gene. There are 15 residues in the CDR3. This CDR3 reads CASSIGGRGPGELFF. DNA for the CDR3: TGTGCCAGTAGTATAGGAGGGAGGGGCCCCGGGGAGCTGTTTTTT.

V gene TRBV11-2 combines with J gene TRBJ2-1; 13 bases align to TRBD2. CDR1 and CDR2 from the germline V gene are SGHAT and FQNNGV. The CDR3 contains 17 residues. J lost 7 bases, V lost 5 bases, and 11 bases had no gene match. CDR3 protein: CASSPWTSGGGENEQFF. As DNA, the CDR3 is TGTGCCAGCAGCCCTTGGACTAGCGGGGGAGGAGAGAATGAGCAGTTCTTC.

The rearrangement joins TRBV19 to TRBJ2-2; tentatively, D is TRBD2 (6 bases). In germline, CDR1 is LNHDA, CDR2 SQIVND (reference sequence). With 9 bases removed from V and 6 bases from J, the gap between germline ends came to 23 bases. This CDR3 is 16 amino acids long. CDR3 residues: CASHPLRPREAGELFF. CDR3 coding DNA: TGTGCCAGCCACCCTCTACGCCCCAGGGAGGCCGGGGAGCTGTTTTTT.

The chain combines TRBV30 with TRBJ1-4; D perhaps matches TRBD1 (6 bases). The CDR3 extends over 14 amino acids. Germline-derived CDR1 and CDR2 are GTSNPN and SVGIG (reference sequence). V lost 5 bases and J 7 bases, leaving 17 bases between the germline ends. CDR3 coding DNA: TGTGCCTGGGGGTTTACAGGGTATGGTGAAAAACTGTTTTTT. Translation: CAWGFTGYGEKLFF.

V is TRBV6-2 or TRBV6-3 and J is TRBJ2-5; 16 bases match TRBD2. The CDR3 contains 17 residues. Germline CDR1 and CDR2: MNHEY and SVGEGT. The J segment lost 5 bases and the V segment lost 6 bases, leaving 9 bases of the junction unmatched. Here the CDR3 reads CASSPRGLAGGQETQYF. The DNA of the CDR3 is TGTGCCAGCAGCCCCAGGGGACTAGCGGGAGGGCAGGAGACCCAGTACTTC.

The chain carries TRBV21-1 and TRBJ1-6; TRBD1, the D gene given by the table, was not confirmed from the DNA. TRBV21-1 is a known pseudogene. This CDR3 spans 15 amino acids. The CDR3 sequence is CASSSLDRVGSPLHF. The CDR3 DNA reads as TGTGCCAGCAGCTCTTTGGACAGGGTGGGCTCACCCCTCCACTTT.

The rearrangement links TRBV5-1 to TRBJ1-1; 7 nucleotides line up with TRBD1. From germline, CDR1 is SGHRS and CDR2 YFSETQ. J lost 2 bases, V lost 1 base, and 2 bases had no gene match. The CDR3 has 14 residues. CDR3 amino acids: CASSLRTGNTEAFF. In DNA form, the CDR3 reads TGCGCCAGCAGCTTGCGGACAGGTAACACTGAAGCTTTCTTT.

This sequence joins TRBV7-9 and TRBJ2-7; D is ambiguous. Germline-derived CDR1 and CDR2 are SEHNR and FQNEAQ (reference sequence). Trimming took 2 bases from V and 9 from J, leaving 17 bases between them. The CDR3 totals 14 residues. The CDR3 DNA is TGTGCCAGCAGCTTAAGTGCGACTTCCTATCGGCAGTACTTC. The encoded protein is CASSLSATSYRQYF.

The chain recombines TRBV29-1 with TRBJ1-1; 9 bases match TRBD1. The CDR3 contains 16 residues. The J segment lost 1 base and the V segment lost 3 bases, leaving 9 bases of the junction unmatched. Germline CDR1 SQVTM, CDR2 ANQGSEA. In nucleotides, the CDR3 is TGCAGCGTTGAGGGGGACAGGGCAGGGGCGAACACTGAAGCTTTCTTT. It translates to CSVEGDRAGANTEAFF.

This chain links TRBV19 with TRBJ1-6; TRBD1 is a possible D gene (5 bases). Trimming removed 8 bases at V and 10 bases at J, with 21 bases between. There are 15 residues in the CDR3. From germline, CDR1 is LNHDA and CDR2 SQIVND (reference sequence). CDR3 loop: CASADRTGRESPLHF. CDR3 nucleotides: TGTGCCAGTGCTGACCGGACGGGGCGGGAGTCACCCCTCCACTTT.

The rearrangement links TRBV7-9 to TRBJ2-3; 9 positions match TRBD2. Germline CDR1 reads SEHNR; CDR2 reads FQNEAQ (reference sequence). This CDR3 comprises 16 residues. V shed 2 bases and J 0 bases; nucleotides not matched to a gene: 3. CDR3 bases: TGTGCCAGCAGCTTAACCCTAGCGGGGAGCACAGATACGCAGTATTTT. Its translation is CASSLTLAGSTDTQYF.

This clone was picked up a small number of times. The V and J genes are TRBV7-2 and TRBJ2-3; D might be TRBD1 (6 bases). This CDR3 spans 15 amino acids. The germline V and J ends were trimmed by 5 bases and 4 bases, with 16 bases remaining between them. Germline loops: CDR1 SGHTA, CDR2 FQGNSA. This CDR3 is CASSLRWQGSDTQYF. The CDR3, as DNA: TGTGCCAGCAGCCTGAGGTGGCAGGGGTCAGATACGCAGTATTTT. Supplemented by reference TRBV7-2 and TRBJ2-3, the full variable domain reads GAGVSQSPSNKVTEKGKDVELRCDPISGHTALYWYRQSLGQGLEFLIYFQGNSAPDKSGLPSDRFSAERTGGSVSTLTIQRTQQEDSAVYLCASSLRWQGSDTQYFGPGTRLTVL.

The rearrangement links TRBV2 to TRBJ1-5, with 7 bases aligning to TRBD1. V lost 5 bases and J lost 5; bases outside the gene matches: 6. Germline CDR1 SNHLY, CDR2 FYNNEI. The CDR3 extends over 14 amino acids. The CDR3: CASSQGEVYQPQHF. The CDR3 nucleotides are TGTGCCAGCAGTCAGGGGGAGGTATATCAGCCCCAGCATTTT.

This clone was counted between two and nine times. For the CDR3, the DNA is TGTGCCAGTAGTCCGAGTTCGGGGCGTTGGTATGGCTACACCTTC. Translating gives CASSPSSGRWYGYTF. The V gene is TRBV19, the J gene TRBJ1-2, with a tentative D call TRBD1 (5 bases). The CDR3 extends over 15 amino acids. Trimming left V 5 bases short and J 5 bases short, with 18 bases between. CDR1 is LNHDA, CDR2 SQIVND, per germline (reference sequence).